Listed here is a single T cell receptor (beta chain). In TCRdb, the RT-PCR reads were re-called with MiXCR into one record per CDR3 protein. In the table there are about 960,000 distinct CDR3 sequences, more than 15% of which are singletons. This sample stems from a study of patients and donors after allogeneic stem cell transplantation. The specimen sequenced was blood, either unsorted or a sorted T cell fraction (not recorded which). The clonotype originates from a human donor who was either an allogeneic HSCT recipient or a stem cell or donor lymphocyte infusion donor (not recorded which). It is not recorded whose cells these are; they may come from a transplant donor.

Here the CDR3 DNA reads TGCGCCAGCAGCTTTGACCCCACAGGGAGGTATGGCTACACCTTC. This gives the protein CASSFDPTGRYGYTF. This chain joins TRBV5-1 and TRBJ1-2; a possible D gene is TRBD1 (6 bases). Trimming took off 2 bases at V and 5 bases at J, with 16 bases between the two ends. The CDR3 runs 15 residues. Germline CDR1 SGHRS, CDR2 YFSETQ.